Listed below are T cell receptor beta chains from one sample, sequenced in a study of blood T cell repertoires in COVID-19. Measured with immunoSEQ multiplex PCR; TCRdb has only the in-frame clones, and not every one. The sample has about 350,000 clones, about 88% seen once. Sequenced: PBMCs or T cells enriched from blood (not recorded which). The receptor source for this set is a woman younger than 45 who had recovered from COVID-19. Each CDR3 is given with its conserved first and last residue. A D gene is named only where the DNA matches it firmly. Only part of the rows carry a size: once, few, many, or a class if the clone is expanded.

J	D	V	size	DNA	CDR3
TRBJ2-7	NA	TRBV25-1	few	TGTGCCAGCAGTGAGGGGTGGGGCGGAACCTACGAGCAGTACTTC	CASSEGWGGTYEQYF
TRBJ1-5	TRBD1	TRBV7-9	once	TGTGCCAGCAGCTTCGGACAGGGGGCGAGGGATCAGCCCCAGCATTTT	CASSFGQGARDQPQHF
TRBJ2-1	NA	TRBV4-1	NA	TGCGCCAGCAGCCAAGTCGGGAATGAGCAGTTCTTC	CASSQVGNEQFF
TRBJ2-2	NA	TRBV5-6	NA	TGTGCCAGCAGCTTACTAGCGAACACCGGGGAGCTGTTTTTT	CASSLLANTGELFF
TRBJ1-5	NA	TRBV6-5	NA	TGTGCCAGCAGTCCTACAGAGAATCAGCCCCAGCATTTT	CASSPTENQPQHF
TRBJ2-5	TRBD2	TRBV18	NA	TGTGCCAGCTCACCACAAGAAAGCGGGAGAGGGGAGACCCAGTACTTC	CASSPQESGRGETQYF
TRBJ1-5	NA	TRBV6-5	NA	TGTGCCAGCAGACCTCGGGGGGCGGTTCAGCCCCAGCATTTT	CASRPRGAVQPQHF
TRBJ2-5	NA	TRBV29-1	NA	TGCAGCGTTGAAAAGACAGAGCAAGAGACCCAGTACTTC	CSVEKTEQETQYF
TRBJ1-2	NA	TRBV27	NA	TGTGCCAGCAGTTTTCAGGGCGATGGCTACACCTTC	CASSFQGDGYTF
TRBJ2-1	TRBD2	TRBV19	NA	TGTGCCAGTAGTATAGCAGGCGGGGCCGAACTAGCGGGCAGGGCCAATGAGCAGTTCTTC	CASSIAGGAELAGRANEQFF
TRBJ2-1	NA	TRBV10-2	NA	TGCGCCAGCAGTGAAAGGTGGAGCGCCAATGAGCAGTTCTTC	CASSERWSANEQFF
TRBJ1-4	TRBD1	TRBV10-3	few	TGTGCCATCAAAGGGACAGGGGATGAAAAACTGTTTTTT	CAIKGTGDEKLFF
TRBJ1-4	TRBD1	TRBV7-9	NA	TGTGCCAGCAGTTCGACAGGGGTTAAATCGACTAATGAAAAACTGTTTTTT	CASSSTGVKSTNEKLFF
TRBJ1-2	NA	TRBV7-9	NA	TGTGCCAGCAGCTCCTACAGGGACAACTATGGCTACACCTTC	CASSSYRDNYGYTF
TRBJ2-7	TRBD1	TRBV13	NA	TGTGCCAGCAGCCAGGGGACAGTGGTGGCCTACGAGCAGTACTTC	CASSQGTVVAYEQYF
TRBJ2-7	TRBD2	TRBV4-1	NA	TGCGCCAGCAGCCAAGGCGGGAGTGTCTACGAGCAGTACTTC	CASSQGGSVYEQYF
TRBJ2-1	TRBD2	TRBV3-1/TRBV3-2	once	TGTGCCAGCAGCCAAGTGACTAGCGGTGCTAATGAGCAGTTCTTC	CASSQVTSGANEQFF
TRBJ2-6	TRBD1	TRBV5-6	once	TGTGCCAGCAGCCGAGGGACAGGTCCCTCTGGGGCCAACGTCCTGACTTTC	CASSRGTGPSGANVLTF
TRBJ2-5	TRBD2	TRBV6-5	once	TGTGCCAGCAGTTACTCGCCAGCGGGAGGCGGGGAGACCCAGTACTTC	CASSYSPAGGGETQYF
TRBJ2-1	TRBD2	TRBV19	NA	TGTGCCAGTAGTATAGGGGCGGGAGGTTACAATGAGCAGTTCTTC	CASSIGAGGYNEQFF
TRBJ2-5	TRBD1	TRBV28	NA	TGTGCCAGCAGTCGCCCCCCCCTGGGACAGGGGGCGAGGGAGACCCAGTACTTC	CASSRPPLGQGARETQYF
TRBJ2-5	TRBD2	TRBV5-4	NA	TGTGCCAGCAGCTTTCGGGGGGGCCAAGAGACCCAGTACTTC	CASSFRGGQETQYF
TRBJ1-2	NA	TRBV28	NA	TGTGCCAGCAGTTTGAACAGAGACTATGGCTACACCTTC	CASSLNRDYGYTF
TRBJ1-1	NA	TRBV11-2	once	TGTGCCAGCAGCTCGCGGACAAACACTGAAGCTTTCTTT	CASSSRTNTEAFF
TRBJ2-3	TRBD2	TRBV11-2	NA	TGTGCCAGCAGCCCTACGGGACTAGCGGGGGTTCGCACAGATACGCAGTATTTT	CASSPTGLAGVRTDTQYF